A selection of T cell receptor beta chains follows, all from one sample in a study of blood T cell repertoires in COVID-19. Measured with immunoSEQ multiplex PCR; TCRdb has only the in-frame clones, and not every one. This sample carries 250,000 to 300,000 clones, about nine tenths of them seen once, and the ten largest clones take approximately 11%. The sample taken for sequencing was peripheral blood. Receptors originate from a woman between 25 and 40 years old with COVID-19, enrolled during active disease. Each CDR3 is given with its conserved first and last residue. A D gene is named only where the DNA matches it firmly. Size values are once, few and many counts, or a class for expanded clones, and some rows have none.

TGCGCCAGCAGCCAAGATATAAGCGGTGAGACCCAGTACTTC	CASSQDISGETQYF	NA	NA	TRBJ2-5	TRBV4-1
TGTGCCAGCAGCTTCCTCCGGGGGAGAGGAACCGGGGAGCTGTTTTTT	CASSFLRGRGTGELFF	NA	NA	TRBJ2-2	TRBV11-2
TGTGCCAGCAGTTTTCCGGGGGGTGGCAATCAGCCCCAGCATTTT	CASSFPGGGNQPQHF	once	NA	TRBJ1-5	TRBV28
TGTGCCTGGAGTGTAGTCCGGGGTCGTCTAACTGAAGCTTTCTTT	CAWSVVRGRLTEAFF	NA	NA	TRBJ1-1	TRBV30
TGCGCCAGCGGCACCCCAGGAGGGGTTGGGGCCAACGTCCTGACTTTC	CASGTPGGVGANVLTF	once	NA	TRBJ2-6	TRBV5-1
TGTGCCAGCAGTTACGTGGTTAGCGGGACTCCCGGGGAGCTGTTTTTT	CASSYVVSGTPGELFF	once	TRBD2	TRBJ2-2	TRBV6-5
TGTGCCAGCACCTGGAGTGGGAACACTGAAGCTTTCTTT	CASTWSGNTEAFF	NA	NA	TRBJ1-1	TRBV2
TGCGCCAGCAGCCCGTATGAAGGGACAGGGTCTTACAATGAGCAGTTCTTC	CASSPYEGTGSYNEQFF	NA	TRBD1	TRBJ2-1	TRBV4-1
TGTGCCAGCAGTGAATACAAAGATACGCAGTATTTT	CASSEYKDTQYF	NA	NA	TRBJ2-3	TRBV25-1
TGCGCCAGCAGGTTGGGACTAGCGGCCTACAATGAGCAGTTCTTC	CASRLGLAAYNEQFF	few	TRBD2	TRBJ2-1	TRBV5-1
TGTGCCAGCAGTTACTCGATGGACAGGGGGCTTTTATCGAATGAGCAGTTCTTC	CASSYSMDRGLLSNEQFF	NA	TRBD1	TRBJ2-1	TRBV6-2/TRBV6-3
TGTGCCAGCAGCTCTGACTTTTACACAGATACGCAGTATTTT	CASSSDFYTDTQYF	NA	NA	TRBJ2-3	TRBV7-8
TGTGCCAGCAGCTTAGTACTTGAGGATGGCTACACCTTC	CASSLVLEDGYTF	NA	NA	TRBJ1-2	TRBV7-9
TGTGCCACCAGGGAAGCGGGAGACTACAATGAGCAGTTCTTC	CATREAGDYNEQFF	NA	TRBD2	TRBJ2-1	TRBV15
TGTGCCAGCAGTGAGAGCGGGAGTCCAGATACGCAGTATTTT	CASSESGSPDTQYF	once	TRBD2	TRBJ2-3	TRBV2
TGTGCCAGTAGTTCCGGGACAAGCTCTGGAAACACCATATATTTT	CASSSGTSSGNTIYF	few	NA	TRBJ1-3	TRBV19
TGTGCCACCAGCCTCCAACGCTATAGCAATCAGCCCCAGCATTTT	CATSLQRYSNQPQHF	NA	NA	TRBJ1-5	TRBV15
TGTGCCAGCAGCAAAAACCTTCCGACAGCTCCTAAAGGGACCCAGTACTTC	CASSKNLPTAPKGTQYF	NA	NA	TRBJ2-5	TRBV21-1
TGCAGCGTTGATCGGGGGGAGTGGGTTGGCTACACCTTC	CSVDRGEWVGYTF	NA	NA	TRBJ1-2	TRBV29-1
TGCGCCAGCAGCCAAGATCCCGGGACATATGAAAAACTGTTTTTT	CASSQDPGTYEKLFF	NA	NA	TRBJ1-4	TRBV4-1
TGTGCCACCAGTGATTTTCTGGCGGGAGGGGGAGAGACCCAGTACTTC	CATSDFLAGGGETQYF	NA	TRBD2	TRBJ2-5	TRBV24-1
TGCAGTGCTACCTCAGGGGCCGAGCAGTACTTC	CSATSGAEQYF	NA	NA	TRBJ2-7	TRBV20-1
TGCGCCAGCAGCTTGGTCCCGGGGGGGGGTCAGCCCCAGCATTTT	CASSLVPGGGQPQHF	NA	NA	TRBJ1-5	TRBV5-1
TGCGCCAGCCGACAGGGTTTGGGTTGGTACGAGCAGTACTTC	CASRQGLGWYEQYF	NA	TRBD1	TRBJ2-7	TRBV5-1
TGTGCCAGCATGGGGCGGGAGAACTCCTACAATGAGCAGTTCTTC	CASMGRENSYNEQFF	NA	TRBD2	TRBJ2-1	TRBV2
TGTGCCTGGACCTTCGCGGGCAACTCTGGAAACACCATATATTTT	CAWTFAGNSGNTIYF	NA	NA	TRBJ1-3	TRBV30
TGTGCCAGCAGCTTAGATTTGGGGAGGAGGGAGCTGTTTTTT	CASSLDLGRRELFF	NA	NA	TRBJ2-2	TRBV11-2
TGTGCCAGCAACGGACTAGCCGGAGAGACCCAGTACTTC	CASNGLAGETQYF	NA	TRBD2	TRBJ2-5	TRBV6-5
TGTGCCAGTCAGCTCGGACTAGCTGCTAGCACAGATACGCAGTATTTT	CASQLGLAASTDTQYF	NA	TRBD2	TRBJ2-3	TRBV11-2
TGTGCCAGCAGTGAAGGGGTACACCTCCCCCGAGGCATTCAGTACTTC	CASSEGVHLPRGIQYF	once	NA	TRBJ2-4	TRBV2
TGTGCCAGCTCACCACTCTCCAGGGGCACCGGGGAGCTGTTTTTT	CASSPLSRGTGELFF	NA	NA	TRBJ2-2	TRBV18
TGTGCCAGCAGCGGGCGGACAGGGGGAGACGAGCAGTTCTTC	CASSGRTGGDEQFF	NA	TRBD1	TRBJ2-1	TRBV9
TGTGCCAGCTCACCCGGACTGGGCGGGGAGCAGTACTTC	CASSPGLGGEQYF	NA	NA	TRBJ2-7	TRBV18
TGTGCCAGCAGTGAAGGTTTAGGGGGCCGTCAGCCCCAGCATTTT	CASSEGLGGRQPQHF	NA	TRBD1	TRBJ1-5	TRBV6-1
TGTGCCAGCAGTCACAGGGGGCCTCCCTCCTACGAGCAGTACTTC	CASSHRGPPSYEQYF	NA	TRBD1	TRBJ2-7	TRBV2
TGTGCCAGCAGCCAAAGACTAGCGGGTATCTACGAGCAGTACTTC	CASSQRLAGIYEQYF	NA	TRBD2	TRBJ2-7	TRBV11-2
TGCAGCGTTAGAAGGCTGGGGGGGCCCGGGGAGCTGTTTTTT	CSVRRLGGPGELFF	NA	NA	TRBJ2-2	TRBV29-1
TGTGCCTGGAGTGGACAGGGCCGAGTGTACGAGCAGTACTTC	CAWSGQGRVYEQYF	NA	TRBD1	TRBJ2-7	TRBV30
TGTGCCAGCAGCTTAGGGGGCGGGAGAGATACGCAGTATTTT	CASSLGGGRDTQYF	few	NA	TRBJ2-3	TRBV7-3
TGCAGCTTAGGGACTAGCGGGGGATCCTACGAGCAGTACTTC	CSLGTSGGSYEQYF	NA	TRBD2	TRBJ2-7	TRBV29-1
TGTGCCAGCTCACCAGACACTAGCGCAAGAACCTACGAGCAGTACTTC	CASSPDTSARTYEQYF	NA	TRBD2	TRBJ2-7	TRBV18
TGTGCCAGCAGTCCTACCTACAGGGGTTCACCCCTCCACTTT	CASSPTYRGSPLHF	NA	TRBD1	TRBJ1-6	TRBV28
TGTGCCTGGAGGGTACCGGGACAGGGACGACTGGCTTTCTTT	CAWRVPGQGRLAFF	NA	TRBD1	TRBJ1-1	TRBV30
TGCAGCGTTGTCATGTGGAACACTGAAGCTTTCTTT	CSVVMWNTEAFF	NA	NA	TRBJ1-1	TRBV29-1
TGTGCCAGCAGTGATCAGGGAGTTATTGGGGGACAGGTGCATTTT	CASSDQGVIGGQVHF	NA	TRBD1	TRBJ1-5	TRBV2
TGTGCCAGCAGCTTCCCTCCTCGGGGGGAGGAAAAACTGTTTTTT	CASSFPPRGEEKLFF	once	NA	TRBJ1-4	TRBV7-9
TGTGCCAGCAGCCCGGGACTAGGGACCTACGAGCAGTACTTC	CASSPGLGTYEQYF	NA	TRBD2	TRBJ2-7	TRBV5-5
TGTGCCAGCTCACCAATCGGTGGTAGCGGGAGGAACGAGCAGTACTTC	CASSPIGGSGRNEQYF	NA	TRBD2	TRBJ2-7	TRBV18
TGTGCCAGCAGCCGGAACCTAGCGGGAGGGCAGTTCTTC	CASSRNLAGGQFF	NA	TRBD2	TRBJ2-1	TRBV7-2
TGCAGCAACCAGCGCGGCACAGATACGCAGTATTTT	CSNQRGTDTQYF	NA	NA	TRBJ2-3	TRBV29-1
TGTGCCAGCACCAAGGACAGCTACGAGCAGTACTTC	CASTKDSYEQYF	NA	NA	TRBJ2-7	TRBV25-1
TGTGCCTGGAGTGTTTGGAGGGCGACAGATACGCAGTATTTT	CAWSVWRATDTQYF	NA	NA	TRBJ2-3	TRBV30
TGTGCCAGCAGCCCCCCGGGACTAGCGGGAGGAAGAGAGACCCAGTACTTC	CASSPPGLAGGRETQYF	NA	TRBD2	TRBJ2-5	TRBV9
TGTGCCAGCACCGAGAGGGTCGGGCAGCCCCAGCATTTT	CASTERVGQPQHF	NA	NA	TRBJ1-5	TRBV6-6
TGTGCCAGCAGCTCCCGGCCGGGGGGGACTGAAGCTTTCTTT	CASSSRPGGTEAFF	NA	NA	TRBJ1-1	TRBV7-6
TGTGCCAGCAGTCCTAGCGGGGGCTACAATGAGCAGTTCTTC	CASSPSGGYNEQFF	NA	TRBD2	TRBJ2-1	TRBV6-5
TGTGCCACCCTACCAGAGACCCAGTACTTC	CATLPETQYF	NA	NA	TRBJ2-5	TRBV27
TGTGCCAGCAGAGCCGGACAGATGTATGAGCAGTTCTTC	CASRAGQMYEQFF	NA	NA	TRBJ2-1	TRBV2